A selection of T cell receptor beta chains follows, all from one sample in a study of T cells in localized non-small cell lung cancer. Assay used: immunoSEQ multiplex PCR; TCRdb lists only in-frame clones, some missing. Counted here are approximately 2,000 clones, less than 50% occurring once; the ten biggest clones make up 7.5% to 9.5%. The source was lung tumor tissue, collected before any cancer treatment. Receptors were obtained from a female donor over 55 with stage I lung adenocarcinoma. Both conserved end residues are part of each CDR3. A D gene is named only where the DNA matches it firmly. Size is stated for part of the rows, as once, few or many counts, or as a class when the clone is expanded.

V: TRBV19
size: hyperexpanded
J: TRBJ2-5
D: TRBD2
CDR3: CASVRTSGGQETQYF
DNA: TGTGCCAGTGTGAGGACTAGCGGGGGCCAAGAGACCCAGTACTTC

V: TRBV9
size: NA
J: TRBJ2-1
D: TRBD1
CDR3: CASSEQGWNEQFF
DNA: TGTGCCAGCAGTGAACAGGGGTGGAATGAGCAGTTCTTC

V: TRBV19
size: NA
J: TRBJ1-5
D: TRBD1
CDR3: CASSITSTGDSNQPQHF
DNA: TGTGCCAGTAGTATAACATCGACAGGGGATAGCAATCAGCCCCAGCATTTT

V: TRBV6-8
size: few
J: TRBJ1-1
D: NA
CDR3: CATTRLRDTEAFF
DNA: TGTGCCACAACTCGTCTGCGGGACACTGAAGCTTTCTTT

V: TRBV11-3
size: medium-sized
J: TRBJ1-1
D: TRBD1
CDR3: CASSSRTGLFDTEAFF
DNA: TGTGCCAGCAGCTCTAGGACAGGGTTGTTCGACACTGAAGCTTTCTTT

V: TRBV18
size: NA
J: TRBJ1-6
D: NA
CDR3: CASSSSEGALHF
DNA: TGTGCCAGCTCATCTTCCGAGGGGGCCCTCCACTTT

V: TRBV14
size: NA
J: TRBJ2-3
D: TRBD1
CDR3: CASSQTGQGATDTQYF
DNA: TGTGCCAGCAGCCAAACCGGACAGGGGGCTACAGATACGCAGTATTTT

V: TRBV11-3
size: medium-sized
J: TRBJ2-7
D: TRBD2
CDR3: CASSLWEGTSGGSYEQYF
DNA: TGTGCCAGCAGCTTATGGGAAGGGACTAGCGGGGGGTCCTACGAGCAGTACTTC

V: TRBV19
size: NA
J: TRBJ1-2
D: TRBD1
CDR3: CASSASKTGGPNYGYTF
DNA: TGTGCCAGTAGTGCCTCCAAGACAGGGGGCCCTAACTATGGCTACACCTTC

V: TRBV7-7
size: few
J: TRBJ2-5
D: NA
CDR3: CASSGLGAWGQETQYF
DNA: TGTGCCAGCAGCGGTCTAGGCGCTTGGGGGCAAGAGACCCAGTACTTC

V: TRBV11-3
size: few
J: TRBJ2-5
D: NA
CDR3: CASSPLPGGLQETQYF
DNA: TGTGCCAGCAGCCCCTTGCCCGGGGGCTTACAAGAGACCCAGTACTTC

V: TRBV19
size: NA
J: TRBJ1-5
D: TRBD1
CDR3: CASDRGSNQPQHF
DNA: TGTGCCTCAGACAGGGGTAGCAATCAGCCCCAGCATTTT

V: TRBV19
size: NA
J: TRBJ2-1
D: NA
CDR3: CATRPLSGGDEQFF
DNA: TGTGCCACCCGCCCGTTGTCGGGGGGCGATGAGCAGTTCTTC

V: TRBV6-8
size: few
J: TRBJ1-6
D: NA
CDR3: CASRKGDVYNSPLHF
DNA: TGTGCCAGCAGGAAGGGGGATGTCTATAATTCACCCCTCCACTTT

V: TRBV6-7
size: NA
J: TRBJ1-6
D: TRBD1
CDR3: CASSKGQGNSPLHF
DNA: TGTGCCAGCAGCAAGGGACAGGGGAATTCACCCCTCCACTTT

V: TRBV25-1
size: NA
J: TRBJ1-1
D: NA
CDR3: CASKGHRQPNTEAFF
DNA: TGTGCCAGCAAGGGCCACCGACAGCCGAACACTGAAGCTTTCTTT

V: TRBV19
size: NA
J: TRBJ1-1
D: NA
CDR3: CASSIDRVTEAFF
DNA: TGTGCCAGTAGTATAGACAGGGTAACTGAAGCTTTCTTT

V: TRBV9
size: NA
J: TRBJ2-1
D: TRBD1
CDR3: CASSAQTGTFYGEQFF
DNA: TGTGCCAGCAGCGCCCAGACAGGGACCTTTTACGGTGAGCAGTTCTTC

V: TRBV11-3
size: NA
J: TRBJ1-2
D: TRBD1
CDR3: CASIQAGDRGSSNYGYTF
DNA: TGTGCCAGCATCCAGGCCGGGGACAGAGGGTCTTCTAACTATGGCTACACCTTC

V: TRBV10-2
size: NA
J: TRBJ2-3
D: TRBD2
CDR3: CATDYQRGTTDTQYF
DNA: TGCGCCACCGACTACCAGCGGGGTACCACAGATACGCAGTATTTT

V: TRBV25-1
size: once
J: TRBJ2-7
D: NA
CDR3: CASSGRGGTGYEQYF
DNA: TGTGCCAGCAGTGGACGGGGAGGAACAGGTTACGAGCAGTACTTC

V: TRBV11-3
size: few
J: TRBJ1-6
D: NA
CDR3: CASLDPWGINSPLHF
DNA: TGTGCCAGCCTAGACCCGTGGGGAATTAATTCACCCCTCCACTTT

V: TRBV6-8
size: medium-sized
J: TRBJ1-2
D: NA
CDR3: CASSKGANYGYTF
DNA: TGTGCCAGCAGTAAGGGCGCTAACTATGGCTACACCTTC

V: TRBV18
size: NA
J: TRBJ1-2
D: NA
CDR3: CASSQGFTGPTYGYTF
DNA: TGTGCCAGCTCACAGGGATTTACGGGACCGACCTATGGCTACACCTTC

V: TRBV11-3
size: few
J: TRBJ1-5
D: NA
CDR3: CASSLDRSNQPQHF
DNA: TGTGCCAGCAGCTTGGACCGTAGCAATCAGCCCCAGCATTTT

V: TRBV9
size: few
J: TRBJ2-7
D: NA
CDR3: CASSAFSYEQYF
DNA: TGTGCCAGCAGTGCCTTCTCCTACGAGCAGTACTTC

V: TRBV11-3
size: few
J: TRBJ2-2
D: TRBD2
CDR3: CASSWPAGGSNTGELFF
DNA: TGTGCCAGCAGCTGGCCAGCGGGGGGATCGAACACCGGGGAGCTGTTTTTT

V: TRBV4-1
size: NA
J: TRBJ2-4
D: TRBD2
CDR3: CASSQVLAGGMAKNIQYF
DNA: TGCGCCAGCAGCCAAGTACTAGCGGGGGGGATGGCCAAAAACATTCAGTACTTC

V: TRBV9
size: NA
J: TRBJ2-2
D: NA
CDR3: CASSLSTAGELFF
DNA: TGTGCCAGCAGTTTAAGTACGGCCGGGGAGCTGTTTTTT

V: TRBV9
size: medium-sized
J: TRBJ1-2
D: TRBD1
CDR3: CASSARQGLGGYTF
DNA: TGTGCCAGCAGCGCCCGACAGGGTCTGGGAGGCTACACCTTC

V: TRBV11-3
size: few
J: TRBJ1-1
D: NA
CDR3: CASSLDGTADTEAFF
DNA: TGTGCCAGCAGCTTAGATGGGACTGCGGACACTGAAGCTTTCTTT

V: TRBV6-8
size: NA
J: TRBJ1-4
D: NA
CDR3: CASIPFRGRSNEKLFF
DNA: TGTGCCAGCATCCCCTTCCGTGGCAGGTCTAATGAAAAACTGTTTTTT

V: TRBV28
size: few
J: TRBJ1-1
D: TRBD1
CDR3: CASSPTGGRTEAFF
DNA: TGTGCCAGCAGTCCCACAGGGGGCCGCACTGAAGCTTTCTTT

V: TRBV23-1
size: NA
J: TRBJ1-6
D: NA
CDR3: CASSTERKSDSPLHF
DNA: TGCGCCAGCAGCACAGAGAGGAAGAGTGATTCACCCCTCCACTTT

V: TRBV29-1
size: NA
J: TRBJ2-1
D: NA
CDR3: CSVEGLQGPLRNEQFF
DNA: TGCAGCGTTGAAGGCTTACAGGGACCCCTGAGAAATGAGCAGTTCTTC

V: TRBV9
size: NA
J: TRBJ1-5
D: NA
CDR3: CASSVTGHQPQHF
DNA: TGTGCCAGCAGCGTAACAGGCCATCAGCCCCAGCATTTT

V: TRBV11-3
size: medium-sized
J: TRBJ1-5
D: NA
CDR3: CASRTEDGYNQPQHF
DNA: TGTGCCAGCAGGACCGAAGACGGGTACAATCAGCCCCAGCATTTT

V: TRBV11-3
size: NA
J: TRBJ1-5
D: TRBD1
CDR3: CASSLRTGRGSNQPQHF
DNA: TGTGCCAGCAGCTTGCGGACAGGTCGTGGGAGCAATCAGCCCCAGCATTTT

V: TRBV6-8
size: NA
J: TRBJ2-1
D: TRBD1
CDR3: CASSQDRSRGNEQFF
DNA: TGTGCCAGCAGCCAGGACAGGTCGAGAGGCAATGAGCAGTTCTTC

V: TRBV11-3
size: medium-sized
J: TRBJ1-2
D: TRBD1
CDR3: CASSLGDREWGYTF
DNA: TGTGCCAGCAGCCTGGGGGACAGGGAATGGGGCTACACCTTC

V: TRBV9
size: NA
J: TRBJ1-1
D: TRBD1
CDR3: CASSIYRGPMNTEAFF
DNA: TGTGCCAGCAGTATCTACAGGGGGCCGATGAACACTGAAGCTTTCTTT

V: TRBV25-1
size: once
J: TRBJ2-2
D: NA
CDR3: CTSSDAPEATGELFF
DNA: TGTACCAGCAGTGATGCCCCGGAGGCCACCGGGGAGCTGTTTTTT

V: TRBV19
size: NA
J: TRBJ2-5
D: NA
CDR3: CASSTPGNGGYQETQYF
DNA: TGTGCCAGTAGTACCCCTGGAAACGGTGGGTACCAAGAGACCCAGTACTTC

V: TRBV11-3
size: NA
J: TRBJ1-3
D: NA
CDR3: CASSLDSHSGNTIYF
DNA: TGTGCCAGCAGCTTGGACAGCCACTCTGGAAACACCATATATTTT

V: TRBV28
size: NA
J: TRBJ1-3
D: TRBD1
CDR3: CASSLQGAEGNTIYF
DNA: TGTGCCAGCAGTTTACAGGGGGCGGAAGGAAACACCATATATTTT

V: TRBV11-3
size: few
J: TRBJ2-5
D: NA
CDR3: CASSPNSIAETQYF
DNA: TGTGCCAGCAGCCCTAACTCCATTGCTGAGACCCAGTACTTC